A single T cell receptor beta chain is shown here with its context. Germline lookup yields CDR1 ENHRY and CDR2 SYGVKD. This CDR3 contains 15 residues. V was clipped by 4 bases and J by 0 bases, with 12 bases between them. Grafts had their tissue processed, releasing intraepithelial and lamina propria lymphocytes. This sample was included in a study of graft-versus-host responses after intestinal transplantation. Libraries were prepared by immunoSEQ multiplex PCR; TCRdb keeps only in-frame clonotypes and omits some of them. The sample lists approximately 10,000 clones; roughly 90% were seen once. This specimen consisted of ileum tissue, obtained around 24 months after intestinal transplantation. This chain links TRBV10-3 with TRBJ1-2; D perhaps matches TRBD1 (6 bases). The receptor was derived from a human patient who received an intestinal transplant, so some T cells may come from the graft donor. CDR3 nucleotide sequence: TGTGCCATCAGTGCCCAGGGGACCGCTAACTATGGCTACACCTTC. Its protein product is CAISAQGTANYGYTF.